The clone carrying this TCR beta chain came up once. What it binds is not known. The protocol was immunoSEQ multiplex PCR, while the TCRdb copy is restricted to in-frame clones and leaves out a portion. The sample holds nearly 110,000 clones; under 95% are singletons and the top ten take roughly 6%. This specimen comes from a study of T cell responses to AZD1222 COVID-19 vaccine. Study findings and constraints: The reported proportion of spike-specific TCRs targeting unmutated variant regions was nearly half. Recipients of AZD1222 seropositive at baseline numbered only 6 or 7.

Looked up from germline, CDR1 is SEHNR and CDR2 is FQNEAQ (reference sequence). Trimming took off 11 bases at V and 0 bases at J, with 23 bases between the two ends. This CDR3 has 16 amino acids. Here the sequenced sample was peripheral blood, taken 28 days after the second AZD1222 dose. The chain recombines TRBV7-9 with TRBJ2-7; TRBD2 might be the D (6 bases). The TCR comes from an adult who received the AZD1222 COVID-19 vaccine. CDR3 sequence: CARGGVSWRPSYEQYF. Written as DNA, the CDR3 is TGTGCCCGCGGCGGGGTTTCTTGGCGCCCCTCCTACGAGCAGTACTTC.